These 12 T cell receptor beta chains originate from one sample sequenced in a study of shared clonotypes between healthy human individuals. CD45RO-negative CD8 cells positively selected for CCR7 made up the naive population, which excluded terminally differentiated effector memory CD45RA+ cells. Repertoires were generated with immunoSEQ multiplex PCR, while TCRdb's copy carries only in-frame clones and drops some. The table includes 450,000 to 700,000 clones, roughly 95% detected once. Sequenced material: naive CD8+ T cells sorted from blood. These receptors were taken from a woman younger than 45 in good health.

V and J are TRBV30 and TRBJ2-3; the D gene could be TRBD1 or TRBD2 (5 bases each). Deletions cut 3 bases from V and 5 bases from J, with 15 bases between. CDR1 is GTSNPN and CDR2 is SVGIG in the germline V gene (reference sequence). The CDR3 length is 14 residues. The CDR3 sequence is CAWRRLGGGDTQYF. CDR3 coding DNA: TGTGCCTGGAGGAGACTGGGTGGGGGAGATACGCAGTATTTT.

The chain employs TRBV11-2 and TRBJ2-1; D possibly corresponds to TRBD2 (6 bases). The CDR3 is made up of 15 amino acids. The V and J ends lost 8 bases and 6 bases respectively, with 20 bases between them. Germline CDR1 is SGHAT and CDR2 is FQNNGV. CDR3 in amino acids: CASHVGGSAGNEQFF. The CDR3 nucleotides are TGTGCCAGCCACGTCGGGGGTTCCGCGGGCAATGAGCAGTTCTTC.

This sequence joins TRBV10-2 and TRBJ2-3; TRBD2 aligns across 13 bases. J was trimmed by 2 bases and V by 6 bases; bases with no gene match: 5. This CDR3 has 16 amino acids. Germline V gene lookup returns CDR1 WSHSY and CDR2 SAAADI. CDR3 bases: TGCGCCAGCAGAGGGGGACTAGCGGGAAACACAGATACGCAGTATTTT. Protein product: CASRGGLAGNTDTQYF.

The CDR3 loop reads CASSEDRGNEKLFF. Written as DNA, the CDR3 is TGTGCCAGCAGCGAAGACAGGGGTAATGAAAAACTGTTTTTT. The chain combines TRBV9 with TRBJ1-4, with TRBD1 matching 8 bases. The CDR3 extends over 14 amino acids. Germline lookup yields CDR1 SGDLS and CDR2 YYNGEE. With V trimmed by 3 bases and J by 4 bases, 2 bases remained unmatched. Full variable domain (missing parts from reference TRBV9 and TRBJ1-4): DSGVTQTPKHLITATGQRVTLRCSPRSGDLSVYWYQQSLDQGLQFLIQYYNGEERAKGNILERFSAQQFPDLHSELNLSSLELGDSALYFCASSEDRGNEKLFFGSGTQLSVL.

The chain has TRBV7-6 and TRBJ2-1; D could derive from TRBD1 or TRBD2 (5 bases each). Germline CDR1 and CDR2: SGHVS and FNYEAQ. Trimming removed 1 base at V and 4 bases at J, with 17 bases between. The CDR3 sequence is 17 residues long. CDR3 loop: CASSLGVGLGEYNEQFF. The CDR3 nucleotides are TGTGCCAGCAGCTTAGGGGTGGGGCTAGGGGAGTACAATGAGCAGTTCTTC.

The sample holds one count of this clone. J is TRBJ2-1 and V is TRBV10-1; D is unclear. The V gene's germline CDR1 is WNHNN and CDR2 SYGVQD (reference sequence). V was trimmed by 2 bases and J by 0 bases, leaving 8 bases between them. This CDR3 spans 15 amino acids. The CDR3 bases are TGCGCCAGCAGTGAGGCCAACCCCTCCTACAATGAGCAGTTCTTC. It specifies CASSEANPSYNEQFF.

The chain carries TRBV19 and TRBJ2-5, with TRBD1 matching over 9 bases. The DNA end is more similar to TRBJ2-7, so the J call may be wrong. From germline, CDR1 is LNHDA and CDR2 SQIVND (reference sequence). The CDR3 covers 15 residues. CDR3 sequence: CASSISQGATDEQYF. The DNA of the CDR3 is TGTGCCAGTAGTATCTCACAGGGGGCGACCGACGAGCAGTACTTC.

The rearrangement joins TRBV4-1 to TRBJ1-1, with D hard to call. Germline CDR1 is MGHRA and CDR2 is YSYEKL. V lost 0 bases and J lost 1, with 6 bases in between. This CDR3 is 14 amino acids long. The chain's CDR3 is CASSQDSENTEAFF. Written as DNA, the CDR3 is TGCGCCAGCAGCCAAGATTCAGAGAACACTGAAGCTTTCTTT.

The V and J genes are TRBV28 and TRBJ1-5; D is perhaps TRBD1 (6 bases). Germline values: CDR1 MDHEN, CDR2 SYDVKM. This CDR3 comprises 12 residues. Trimming shortened V by 10 bases and J by 6 bases, and 13 bases separated the two germline ends. The CDR3 nucleotides are TGTGCCACCAACGAGGGGGGTCAGCCCCAGCATTTT. This gives the protein CATNEGGQPQHF.

The rearrangement uses TRBV5-5 and TRBJ2-7; D tentatively fits TRBD1 or TRBD2 (5 bases each). The CDR3 consists of 12 residues. Germline assignment: CDR1 SGHKS and CDR2 YYEKEE (reference sequence). V was shortened by 1 base and J by 5 bases, with 7 bases between the two germline ends. The DNA for the CDR3 is TGTGCCAGCAGCTTGTGGGGACACGAGCAGTACTTC. Its protein product is CASSLWGHEQYF.

J is TRBJ2-7 and V is TRBV13, with D tentatively TRBD2 (5 bases). The germline V gene has CDR1 PRHDT and CDR2 FYEKMQ (reference sequence). V was clipped by 4 bases and J by 5 bases, with 12 bases between them. The CDR3 length is 13 residues. The CDR3 here is CASSSGASHEQYF. The CDR3 DNA sequence: TGTGCCAGCAGCTCGGGTGCTAGCCACGAGCAGTACTTC.

This rearrangement joins TRBV27 to TRBJ1-1, with a possible D match to TRBD1 (5 bases). CDR1 MNHEY and CDR2 SMNVEV come from the germline V gene (reference sequence). V shed 3 bases and J shed 2 bases, with 10 bases lying between them. The CDR3 consists of 14 residues. Written as DNA, the CDR3 is TGTGCCAGCAGTTTTCAGGGAAGTAACACTGAAGCTTTCTTT. As protein: CASSFQGSNTEAFF.